This TCR beta chain comes out of a study of cytomegalovirus exposure and HLA in healthy donors. General study findings and limits: Subsequent analysis revealed that first-cohort TCR clusters tended to co-occur in the 120 or so validation repertoires.

The table came from immunoSEQ multiplex PCR; TCRdb's copy has only in-frame clones and leaves some out. Of around 49,000 clones in the sample, about 90% were seen once. Of note for this clone: Its antigen is undetermined.

The donors were in the approximately 120-subject validation cohort, distinct from the approximately 730-subject first cohort. The V and J ends lost 3 bases and 5 bases respectively, with 20 bases between them. Germline V CDR1 and CDR2: SGDLS, YYNGEE. This CDR3 spans 16 amino acids. The sequenced material came from PBMCs. This receptor was identified in a man between 18 and 29 years old in good health and CMV-seronegative. The rearrangement joins TRBV9 to TRBJ2-5, with D perhaps matching TRBD2 (5 bases). In DNA, the CDR3 is TGTGCCAGCAGCGACCTCTCGGGGTACGAGGTGGAGACCCAGTACTTC. Translated: CASSDLSGYEVETQYF. The full variable domain, rest sourced from reference TRBV9 and TRBJ2-5, is DSGVTQTPKHLITATGQRVTLRCSPRSGDLSVYWYQQSLDQGLQFLIQYYNGEERAKGNILERFSAQQFPDLHSELNLSSLELGDSALYFCASSDLSGYEVETQYFGPGTRLLVL.